These T cell receptor beta chains were read from a single sample in a study of esophageal squamous cell carcinoma under preoperative chemotherapy. TCRdb redid the calling of the PCR reads with MiXCR, one entry per CDR3 protein. The data hold more than 10,000 distinct CDR3 sequences, with around half observed a single time. Sample collection was performed from a patient given preoperative chemotherapy. These receptors were obtained from a human donor with esophageal squamous cell carcinoma. The donor label of this sample is uncertain. Both conserved end residues are part of each CDR3. Fields, in order: J gene, V gene, CDR3 length, D gene, clone size, CDR3 protein, CDR3 DNA. D genes are given only for firm matches. Not all rows give a size; the values are once, few, many and, for expanded clones, a class.

>TRBJ2-3|TRBV6-1|14|NA|NA
CASREAVGTEAQYF
TGTGCCAGCCGTGAAGCTGTGGGCACAGAGGCGCAGTATTTT
>TRBJ2-3|TRBV27|14|NA|NA
CASRTYTNTDTQYF
TGTGCCAGCAGGACTTATACTAACACAGATACGCAGTATTTT
>TRBJ2-1|TRBV6-5|18|TRBD2|NA
CASSYSVGGGRVYNEQFF
TGCGCCAGCAGTTACTCAGTCGGTGGCGGGAGAGTCTACAATGAGCAGTTCTTC
>TRBJ2-1|TRBV6-1|15|TRBD1|medium-sized
CASSEGASSYNEQFF
TGTGCCAGTAGTGAGGGGGCGAGCTCCTACAATGAGCAGTTCTTC
>TRBJ2-1|TRBV12-3/TRBV12-4|11|NA|NA
CASSFGYEQFF
TGTGCCAGCAGTTTTGGCTACGAGCAGTTCTTC
>TRBJ1-1|TRBV6-5|14|NA|few
CASSYSRDGVLAFF
TGTGCCAGCAGTTACTCGCGGGACGGAGTTCTAGCTTTCTTT
>TRBJ2-3|TRBV6-1|16|NA|few
CASRGFGGSDKDTQYF
TGTGCCAGCAGGGGGTTTGGGGGAAGCGACAAAGATACCCAGTATTTT
>TRBJ2-3|TRBV7-2|15|NA|NA
CASGPGGGSKETQYF
TGTGCCAGCGGGCCGGGGGGCGGAAGCAAAGAGACGCAGTATTTT
>TRBJ2-5|TRBV6-1|16|NA|NA
CASTKAGALFAETQYF
TGTGCCAGCACCAAGGCAGGGGCCCTTTTTGCAGAGACCCAGTACTTC
>TRBJ2-5|TRBV12-3/TRBV12-4|15|TRBD2|NA
CASSPGGGDRETQYF
TGTGCCAGCAGTCCGGGGGGGGGGGACCGAGAGACCCAGTACTTC
>TRBJ2-7|TRBV27|17|NA|NA
CASSLSSPHGKTYEQYF
TGTGCCAGCAGTTTATCCAGCCCGCACGGCAAAACCTACGAGCAGTACTTC
>TRBJ2-3|TRBV6-1|14|NA|once
CGSKGAGAKNTQYF
TGTGGCAGCAAGGGGGCGGGAGCCAAAAATACGCAGTATTTT
>TRBJ2-5|TRBV6-5|14|NA|NA
CASSWGKGAETQYF
TGTGCCAGCAGTTGGGGGAAGGGCGCAGAGACCCAGTACTTC
>TRBJ1-6|TRBV12-3/TRBV12-4|15|TRBD1|few
CASSPGQGGGSPLHF
TGTGCCAGCAGTCCCGGACAGGGTGGGGGTTCACCCCTCCACTTT
>TRBJ2-1|TRBV7-2|15|TRBD1|NA
CASSTGTAPYNEQFF
TGTGCCAGCAGCACCGGGACAGCGCCCTACAATGAGCAGTTCTTC
>TRBJ2-3|TRBV6-1|15|NA|NA
CASSEGRRSTDTQYF
TGTGCCAGCAGTGAAGGACGGCGTAGCACAGATACGCAGTATTTT
>TRBJ2-3|TRBV11-3|13|NA|NA
CANSLSGSYEQYF
TGTGCCAACAGCCTCAGCGGTTCCTACGAGCAGTATTTT
>TRBJ2-6|TRBV7-6|18|NA|NA
CASSLNHPGSSGANVLTF
TGTGCCAGCAGCTTAAATCACCCGGGGAGCTCTGGGGCCAACGTCCTGACTTTC
>TRBJ2-3|TRBV7-6|14|NA|many
CASSSSSNLGTQYF
TGTGCCAGCAGCTCTTCCTCCAACTTGGGTACGCAGTATTTT
>TRBJ1-1|TRBV27|12|NA|NA
CASSRAGTEAFF
TGTGCCAGCAGTAGGGCGGGCACTGAAGCTTTCTTT
>TRBJ2-1|TRBV6-1|15|TRBD2|large
CASSEAGLAANEQFF
TGTGCCAGCAGTGAAGCTGGGCTAGCGGCCAATGAGCAGTTCTTC
>TRBJ2-1|TRBV6-1|13|TRBD1|NA
CASSETGGDEQFF
TGTGCCAGCAGCGAAACAGGGGGCGATGAGCAGTTCTTC
>TRBJ2-7|TRBV7-2|16|NA|NA
CASSPQGRRGKDTQYF
TGTGCCAGCAGCCCACAGGGACGGAGAGGGAAAGATACGCAGTACTTC
>TRBJ2-3|TRBV6-1|14|TRBD2|many
CASKTGGPGDTQYF
TGTGCCAGCAAGACGGGAGGGCCGGGGGATACGCAGTATTTT
>TRBJ2-1|TRBV6-1|12|NA|few
CASSGFYNEQFF
TGTGCCAGTAGTGGGTTTTACAATGAGCAGTTCTTC
>TRBJ2-5|TRBV6-1|16|NA|once
CASSPNSYSERETQYF
TGTGCCAGCAGTCCCAATAGCTATAGCGAGCGAGAGACCCAGTACTTC
>TRBJ2-4|TRBV6-1|15|TRBD2|NA
CASAVGGWGKNTQYF
TGTGCCAGCGCCGTGGGGGGGTGGGGCAAAAACACGCAGTACTTT
>TRBJ2-1|TRBV7-8|11|NA|NA
CVSSLSYEQFF
TGTGTCAGCAGCCTATCCTACGAGCAGTTCTTC
>TRBJ2-7|TRBV12-3/TRBV12-4|14|NA|NA
CASSLNSLTYEQYF
TGTGCCAGCAGTTTGAACAGCCTGACCTACGAGCAGTACTTC
>TRBJ2-1|TRBV6-1|16|TRBD2|NA
CASRRRTSGNVNEQFF
TGTGCCAGCAGGAGACGGACTAGCGGGAATGTCAATGAGCAGTTCTTC
>TRBJ2-7|TRBV7-2|14|NA|NA
CASSFAYPQGNEHF
TGTGCCAGCAGCTTTGCATACCCGCAGGGCAATGAGCACTTC
>TRBJ2-7|TRBV27|14|NA|NA
CASSLSKAITEQYF
TGTGCCAGCAGTTTATCGAAGGCTATCACCGAGCAGTACTTC
>TRBJ2-1|TRBV7-3|15|TRBD2|NA
CASSLDGGSYNEQFF
TGTGCCAGCAGCTTGGACGGGGGGAGTTACAATGAGCAGTTCTTC
>TRBJ2-2|TRBV6-5|14|NA|NA
CASSYTASTGELFF
TGTGCCAGCAGTTATACCGCGTCCACCGGGGAGCTGTTTTTT
>TRBJ2-2|TRBV6-6|17|NA|NA
CASSYAGRGYVPGELFF
TGTGCCAGCAGTTACGCGGGGAGGGGGTATGTCCCCGGGGAGCTGTTTTTT
>TRBJ2-1|TRBV6-6|12|NA|large
CASSENYNEQFF
TGTGCCAGCTCAGAAAACTACAATGAGCAGTTCTTC
>TRBJ2-7|TRBV27|14|NA|medium-sized
CASKVGGGAYEQYF
TGTGCCAGCAAGGTCGGAGGGGGAGCCTACGAGCAGTACTTC
>TRBJ2-3|TRBV6-2/TRBV6-3|14|TRBD1|medium-sized
CASRGYRGYDTQYF
TGTGCCAGCAGGGGATACAGGGGCTACGATACGCAGTATTTT
>TRBJ2-5|TRBV7-2|15|NA|few
CASSPDGSYVWEQYF
TGTGCCAGCAGCCCTGACGGCTCCTACGTATGGGAGCAGTACTTC
>TRBJ2-4|TRBV27|17|NA|NA
CASSPANGGQDQDIQYF
TGTGCCAGCAGTCCGGCGAACGGGGGGCAGGACCAAGACATTCAGTACTTC
>TRBJ2-1|TRBV6-1|13|NA|NA
CASHGLSYNTQFF
TGTGCCAGCCACGGGTTATCCTACAATACGCAGTTCTTC
>TRBJ2-1|TRBV6-5|16|NA|NA
CASRYSIQGYANEQFF
TGTGCCAGCCGTTACTCGATCCAGGGGTACGCCAATGAGCAGTTCTTC
>TRBJ2-1|TRBV7-6|15|TRBD1|NA
CASSRDRGRNNEQFF
TGTGCCAGCAGCCGAGACAGGGGGCGCAATAATGAGCAGTTCTTC
>TRBJ2-3|TRBV6-1|14|NA|few
CAGRGGGGTDTQYF
TGTGCGGGCAGGGGTGGCGGAGGCACAGATACGCAGTATTTC
>TRBJ2-3|TRBV6-1|15|TRBD2|NA
CARGFGGGNEETQYF
TGTGCCAGGGGGTTCGGGGGGGGGAACGAAGAGACGCAGTATTTT
>TRBJ2-3|TRBV10-3|15|NA|NA
CAGGPGGGGEETQYF
TGTGCCGGGGGTCCCGGGGGAGGGGGGGAAGAGACGCAGTATTTT
>TRBJ2-3|TRBV12-3/TRBV12-4|14|TRBD2|many
CASSLAPSGDTQYF
TGTGCCAGCAGTTTAGCGCCTAGCGGAGATACGCAGTATTTT
>TRBJ2-3|TRBV6-1|13|TRBD2|large
CASSVREGDTQYF
TGTGCCAGCAGTGTTAGGGAGGGGGATACGCAGTATTTT
>TRBJ2-4|TRBV6-1|16|TRBD2|once
CASSELGGRAKDTQYF
TGTGCCAGCAGTGAATTGGGGGGGAGAGCCAAAGATACTCAGTACTTC
>TRBJ2-3|TRBV6-1|16|NA|NA
CASRDQGGLSKETQYF
TGTGCCAGCAGGGACCAGGGGGGTCTTAGCAAAGAGACGCAGTATTTC
>TRBJ2-3|TRBV7-2|18|TRBD2|NA
CASSLATSGRRGTDTQYF
TGTGCCAGCAGCTTAGCTACTAGCGGGCGTAGGGGCACAGATACGCAGTATTTT
>TRBJ2-7|TRBV14|15|TRBD2|few
CASAPGTSGSYEQYF
TGTGCCAGCGCTCCCGGGACTAGCGGGAGTTACGAGCAGTACTTC
>TRBJ2-7|TRBV7-3|13|TRBD2|once
CASSFGRGYEQYF
TGTGCCAGCAGCTTTGGGAGGGGCTACGAGCAGTACTTC
>TRBJ2-4|TRBV6-1|14|NA|NA
CASRRTAAKNIQYF
TGTGCCAGCAGGCGGACAGCAGCCAAAAACATTCAGTACTTC
>TRBJ2-1|TRBV7-8|16|TRBD2|NA
CASSPGLAAPYNEQFF
TGTGCCAGCAGCCCGGGACTAGCGGCCCCCTACAATGAGCAGTTCTTC